Listed here is a single T cell receptor (beta chain). The sample holds many counts of this clonotype. Which antigen it targets is not known. Base qualities were left out, and no much larger clone turns up one base away. This record comes from a study of T-cell reconstitution after alpha-beta-depleted transplantation in children (dated by TCRdb to the mid-2010s). The study in broad terms: The study quantitatively tracked T-cell immune reconstitution after TCRalphabeta/CD19-depleted allogeneic hematopoietic cell transplantation in children using TCR repertoire profiling. Overall study outcomes, separate from this receptor: The high TCRbeta diversity at day 60 in some patients was ascribed to recipient T cells and intrathymic progenitors that had survived conditioning. About two months after transplant, the apparently early recovery of alphabetaT-cell counts reportedly depended on just several hundred clones that had expanded rapidly and came from non-depleted graft cells. Over subsequent months, a decline in hyperexpanded clone frequencies was noted, and after one year, T-cell counts and TCRbeta diversity were mostly ascribed to newly produced T cells.

Via the germline V gene (reference sequence), CDR1 is DFQATT and CDR2 SNEGSKA. There are 13 amino acids in the CDR3, from cysteine to phenylalanine inclusive. The sequence is cut down to CDR3 DNA, 39 bases in frame from base 1. V and J lose 4 bases and 1 base, and a span of 10 bases separates them. Library method: PCR. This sample was sequenced with an Illumina HiSeq 2500. TCR library preparation used molecular barcoding, with unique molecular identifiers applied to normalize quantification of the TCRbeta repertoire. TCRdb ran its own pipeline on the public reads, namely fastp trimming at Q25 and MiXCR clone calling, and kept in-frame beta chains. Every distinct CDR3 protein forms one entry, paired with its most common genes and DNA. The sample table lists 250,000 to 300,000 distinct CDR3 sequences, 6% to 10% of them with a count of one. The ten largest clones represent about 9.3% of the sample. In light of the paper, this sample's treatment or condition label describes: allogeneic hematopoietic cell transplantation with graft depleted of TCRalphabeta T cells and CD19 B cells. Transplant recipients were children who received TCRalphabeta/CD19-depleted allogeneic hematopoietic cell grafts.

The sample was peripheral blood, taken 360 days after TCRalphabeta/CD19-depleted stem cell transplant. The rearrangement combines TRBV20-1 with TRBJ2-5; possibly the D gene is TRBD1, per 6 matching bases. The sequence was obtained from a female patient aged 2-10 years who had a stem cell transplant for Fanconi anemia, so the T cells may come from the graft donor. The bases are TGCAGTGCTACCGACAGGCGCCAAGAGACCCAGTACTTC. It codes for CSATDRRQETQYF.